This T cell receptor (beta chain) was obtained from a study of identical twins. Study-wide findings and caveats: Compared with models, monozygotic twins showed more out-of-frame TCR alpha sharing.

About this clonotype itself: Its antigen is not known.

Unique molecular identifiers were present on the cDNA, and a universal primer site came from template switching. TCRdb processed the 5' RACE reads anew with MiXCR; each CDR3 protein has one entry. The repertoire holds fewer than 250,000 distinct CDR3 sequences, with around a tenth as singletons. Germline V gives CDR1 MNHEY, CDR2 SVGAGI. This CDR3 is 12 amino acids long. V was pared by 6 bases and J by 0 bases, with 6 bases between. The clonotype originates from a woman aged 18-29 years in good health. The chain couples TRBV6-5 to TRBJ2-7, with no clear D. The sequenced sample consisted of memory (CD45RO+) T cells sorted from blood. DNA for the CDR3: TGTGCCAGCAGAGAACGCTCCTACGAGCAGTACTTC. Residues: CASRERSYEQYF.